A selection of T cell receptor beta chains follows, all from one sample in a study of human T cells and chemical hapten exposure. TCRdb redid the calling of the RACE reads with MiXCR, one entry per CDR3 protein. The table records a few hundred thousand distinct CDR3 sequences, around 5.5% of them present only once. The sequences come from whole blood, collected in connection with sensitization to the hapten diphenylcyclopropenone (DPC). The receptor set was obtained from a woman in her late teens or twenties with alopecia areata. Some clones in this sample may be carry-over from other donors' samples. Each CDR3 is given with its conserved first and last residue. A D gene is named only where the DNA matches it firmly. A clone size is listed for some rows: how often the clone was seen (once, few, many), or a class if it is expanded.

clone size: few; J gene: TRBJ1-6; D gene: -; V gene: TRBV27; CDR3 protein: CASSLSIMGAGLAPLHF; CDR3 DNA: TGTGCCAGCAGTTTATCGATAATGGGCGCAGGGTTGGCACCCCTCCACTTT
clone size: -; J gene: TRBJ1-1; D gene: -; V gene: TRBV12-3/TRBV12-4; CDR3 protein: CASGNRNTEAFF; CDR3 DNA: TGTGCCAGCGGTAACAGGAACACTGAAGCTTTCTTT
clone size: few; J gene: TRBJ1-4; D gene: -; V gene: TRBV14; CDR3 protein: CASSQSANEKLFF; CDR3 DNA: TGTGCCAGCAGCCAATCCGCCAATGAAAAACTGTTTTTT
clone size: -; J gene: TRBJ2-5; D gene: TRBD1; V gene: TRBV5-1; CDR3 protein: CASSWTGGLGETQYF; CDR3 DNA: TGCGCCAGCAGCTGGACAGGGGGCTTAGGAGAGACCCAGTACTTC
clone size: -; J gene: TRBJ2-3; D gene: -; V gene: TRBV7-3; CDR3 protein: CASSLKGSLDTQYF; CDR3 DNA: TGTGCCAGCAGCCTAAAGGGATCCTTGGATACGCAGTATTTT
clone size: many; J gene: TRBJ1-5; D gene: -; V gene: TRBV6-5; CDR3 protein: CASSYDGGGNQPQHF; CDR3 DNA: TGTGCCAGCAGTTACGACGGGGGCGGCAATCAGCCCCAGCATTTT
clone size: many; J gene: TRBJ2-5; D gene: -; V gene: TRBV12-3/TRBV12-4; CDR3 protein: CATSSELQETQYF; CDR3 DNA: TGTGCCACTTCGAGCGAGTTACAAGAGACCCAGTACTTC
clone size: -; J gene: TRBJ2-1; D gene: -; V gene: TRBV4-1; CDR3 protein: CASSQDGQGFYNEQFF; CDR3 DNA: TGCGCCAGCAGCCAAGACGGGCAGGGCTTCTACAATGAGCAGTTCTTC
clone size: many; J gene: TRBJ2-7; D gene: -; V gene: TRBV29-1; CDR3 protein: CSVEMAEALEQYF; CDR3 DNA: TGCAGCGTTGAAATGGCAGAGGCCTTAGAGCAGTACTTC
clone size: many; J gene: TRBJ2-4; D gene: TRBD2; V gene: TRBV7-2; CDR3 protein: CASRFGGAGNIQYF; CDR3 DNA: TGTGCCAGCAGATTCGGGGGGGCTGGAAACATTCAGTACTTC
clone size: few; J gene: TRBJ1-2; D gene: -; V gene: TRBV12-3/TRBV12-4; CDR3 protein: CASSWARPVNYGYTF; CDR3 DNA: TGTGCCAGCAGTTGGGCACGGCCTGTGAACTATGGCTACACCTTC
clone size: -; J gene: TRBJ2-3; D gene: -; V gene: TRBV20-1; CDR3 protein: CSAPYGTQYF; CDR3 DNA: TGCAGTGCCCCCTACGGTACGCAGTATTTT
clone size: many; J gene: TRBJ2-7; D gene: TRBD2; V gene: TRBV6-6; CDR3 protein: CASTGGGISYEQYF; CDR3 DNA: TGTGCCAGCACTGGCGGGGGAATCTCCTACGAGCAGTACTTC
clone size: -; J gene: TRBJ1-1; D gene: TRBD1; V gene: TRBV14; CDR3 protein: CASSRQGRSEAFF; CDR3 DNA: TGTGCCAGCAGCCGACAGGGGCGCTCTGAGGCTTTCTTT
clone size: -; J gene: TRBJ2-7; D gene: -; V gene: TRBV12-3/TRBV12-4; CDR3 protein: CASSPGLPAYEQYF; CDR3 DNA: TGTGCCAGCAGTCCGGGACTGCCGGCCTACGAGCAGTACTTC
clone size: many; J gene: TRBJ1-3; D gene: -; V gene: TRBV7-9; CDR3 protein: CASSLATRNTIYF; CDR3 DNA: TGTGCCAGCAGCTTAGCCACCCGGAACACCATATATTTT
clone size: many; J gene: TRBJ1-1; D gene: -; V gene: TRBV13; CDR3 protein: CASSLGGKNTEAFF; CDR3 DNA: TGTGCCAGCAGCTTAGGAGGGAAGAACACTGAAGCTTTCTTT
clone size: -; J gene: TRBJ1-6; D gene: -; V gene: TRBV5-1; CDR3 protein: CASSVRDYVDARYNSPLHF; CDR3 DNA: TGCGCCAGCAGCGTTCGGGACTACGTAGACGCTCGATATAATTCACCCCTCCACTTT
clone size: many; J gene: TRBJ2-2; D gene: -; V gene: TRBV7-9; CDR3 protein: CASSLEFRSNTGELFF; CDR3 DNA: TGTGCCAGCAGCTTAGAATTCCGCTCAAACACCGGGGAGCTGTTTTTT
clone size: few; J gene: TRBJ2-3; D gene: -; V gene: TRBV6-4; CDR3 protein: CASSEGATSTDTQYF; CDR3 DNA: TGTGCCAGCAGTGAAGGGGCTACGAGCACAGATACGCAGTATTTT
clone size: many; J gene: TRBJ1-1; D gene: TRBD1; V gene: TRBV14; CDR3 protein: CASSQSAAGGTEAFF; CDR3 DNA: TGTGCCAGCAGCCAATCGGCGGCAGGGGGTACTGAAGCTTTCTTT
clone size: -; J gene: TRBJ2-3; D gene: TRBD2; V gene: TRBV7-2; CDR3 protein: CASSLGRLAGGTYSTDTQYF; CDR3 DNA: TGTGCCAGCAGCTTAGGGAGACTAGCGGGGGGAACTTATAGCACAGATACGCAGTATTTT
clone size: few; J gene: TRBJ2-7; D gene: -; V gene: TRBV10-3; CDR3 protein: CAISEPVGHYEQYF; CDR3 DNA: TGTGCCATCAGTGAGCCGGTAGGGCATTACGAGCAGTACTTC
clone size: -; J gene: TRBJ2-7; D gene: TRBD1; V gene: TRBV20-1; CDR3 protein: CSAKGTVASYEQYF; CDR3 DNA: TGCAGTGCTAAAGGGACAGTGGCCTCCTACGAGCAGTACTTC
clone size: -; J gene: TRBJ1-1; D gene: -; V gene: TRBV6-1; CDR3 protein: CASSDTLNTEAFF; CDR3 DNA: TGTGCCAGCAGTGATACACTGAACACTGAAGCTTTCTTT
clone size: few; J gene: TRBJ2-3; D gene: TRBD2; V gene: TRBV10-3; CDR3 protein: CATSSGGTSDTQYF; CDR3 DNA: TGTGCCACCTCTAGCGGGGGGACTTCAGATACGCAGTATTTT
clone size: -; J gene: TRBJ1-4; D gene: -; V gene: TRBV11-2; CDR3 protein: CASSLDRIVEKLFF; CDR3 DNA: TGTGCCAGCAGCCTAGACAGGATAGTGGAAAAACTGTTTTTT
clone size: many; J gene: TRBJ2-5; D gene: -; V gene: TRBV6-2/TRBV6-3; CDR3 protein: CASSYGTKETQYF; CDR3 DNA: TGTGCCAGCAGTTACGGGACAAAAGAGACCCAGTACTTC
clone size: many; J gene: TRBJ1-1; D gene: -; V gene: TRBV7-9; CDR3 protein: CASSLGVEPVWSGNTEAFF; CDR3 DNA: TGTGCCAGCAGCTTAGGTGTAGAACCGGTCTGGAGCGGGAACACTGAAGCTTTCTTT
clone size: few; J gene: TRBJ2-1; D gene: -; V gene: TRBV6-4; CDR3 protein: CASSDSPGGVNEQFF; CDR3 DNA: TGTGCCAGCAGTGACTCCCCCGGGGGCGTCAATGAGCAGTTCTTC
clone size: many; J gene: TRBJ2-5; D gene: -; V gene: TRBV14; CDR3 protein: CASRRGSGIETQYF; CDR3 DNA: TGTGCCAGCAGGAGGGGCTCAGGGATCGAGACCCAGTACTTC
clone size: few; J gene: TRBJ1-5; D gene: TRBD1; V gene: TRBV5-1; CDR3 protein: CASDRGEGNQPQHF; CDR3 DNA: TGCGCCAGCGACAGGGGAGAGGGCAATCAGCCCCAGCATTTT
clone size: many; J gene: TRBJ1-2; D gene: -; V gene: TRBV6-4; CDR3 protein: CASSDGLDGGYYGYTF; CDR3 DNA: TGTGCCAGCAGTGACGGGTTGGACGGAGGATACTATGGCTACACCTTC
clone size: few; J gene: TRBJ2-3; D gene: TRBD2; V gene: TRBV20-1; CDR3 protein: CSARVLAGHDGTDTQYF; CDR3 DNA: TGCAGTGCTAGAGTTCTAGCGGGGCACGACGGCACAGATACGCAGTATTTT
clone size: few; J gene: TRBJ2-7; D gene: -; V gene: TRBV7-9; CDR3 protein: CASSVRTDLEQYF; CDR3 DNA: TGTGCCAGCAGCGTAAGGACAGACCTCGAGCAGTACTTC